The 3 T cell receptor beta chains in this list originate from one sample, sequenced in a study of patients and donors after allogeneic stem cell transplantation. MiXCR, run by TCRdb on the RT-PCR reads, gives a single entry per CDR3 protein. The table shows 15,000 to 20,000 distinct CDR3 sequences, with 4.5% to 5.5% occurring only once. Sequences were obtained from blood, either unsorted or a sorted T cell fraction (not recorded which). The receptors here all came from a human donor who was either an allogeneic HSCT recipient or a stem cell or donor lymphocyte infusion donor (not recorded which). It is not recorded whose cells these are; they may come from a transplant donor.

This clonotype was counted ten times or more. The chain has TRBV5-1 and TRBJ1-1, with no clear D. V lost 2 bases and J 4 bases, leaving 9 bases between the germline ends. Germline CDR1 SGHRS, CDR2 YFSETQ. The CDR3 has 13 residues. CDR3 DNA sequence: TGCGCCAGCAGCTTCGGCCCCGGCACTGAAGCTTTCTTT. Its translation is CASSFGPGTEAFF.

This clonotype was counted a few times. The CDR3 is CASRSSGGVAGEQFF. The CDR3 DNA follows: TGTGCCAGCAGGTCCTCTGGCGGGGTGGCCGGTGAGCAGTTCTTC. The gene calls are TRBV3-1 and TRBJ2-1; tentatively, D is TRBD2 (6 bases). There are 15 residues in the CDR3. CDR1 LGHDT and CDR2 YNNKEL come from the germline V gene (reference sequence). Trimming removed 6 bases at V and 9 bases at J, with 21 bases between.

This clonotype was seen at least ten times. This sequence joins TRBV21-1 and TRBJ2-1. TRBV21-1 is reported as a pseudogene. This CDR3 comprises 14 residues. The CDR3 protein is CASSPRFAYNEQFF. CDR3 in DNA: TGTGCCAGCAGCCCCCGATTTGCCTACAATGAGCAGTTCTTC.